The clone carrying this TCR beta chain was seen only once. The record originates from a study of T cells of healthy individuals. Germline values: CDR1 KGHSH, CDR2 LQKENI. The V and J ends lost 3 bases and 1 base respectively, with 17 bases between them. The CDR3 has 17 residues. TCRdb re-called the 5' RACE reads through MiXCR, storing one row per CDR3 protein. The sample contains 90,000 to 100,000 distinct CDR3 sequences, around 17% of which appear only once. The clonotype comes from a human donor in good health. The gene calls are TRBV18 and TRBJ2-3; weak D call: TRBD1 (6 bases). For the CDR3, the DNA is TGTGCCAGCTCACCGCCCCGGGACACGGAGGGCACAGATACGCAGTATTTT. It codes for CASSPPRDTEGTDTQYF.